Below, 20 T cell receptor beta chains from the same sample are listed, as sequenced in a study of blood T cells in healthy people across ages. Sample-barcoded 5' priming and a J-beta primer mix drove a second PCR of roughly 6 to 12 cycles. TCRdb ran MiXCR on the 5' RACE reads and lists one entry per CDR3 protein. The sample lists around 1,800,000 distinct CDR3 sequences; about 39% were seen once. The sequenced sample consisted of blood. Receptors were obtained from a human donor in good health.

This clonotype was seen a handful of times. The rearrangement links TRBV24-1 to TRBJ2-3, with 7 bases that match TRBD2. The J segment lost 2 bases and the V segment lost 0 bases, leaving 7 bases of the junction unmatched. CDR1 KGHDR and CDR2 SFDVKD come from the germline V gene. The CDR3 spans 17 residues. The CDR3 DNA follows: TGTGCCACCAGTGATTTGGGTAGCGGGTTCCTCACAGATACGCAGTATTTT. Protein product: CATSDLGSGFLTDTQYF.

In this sample, this clonotype turned up a few times. This chain links TRBV7-9 with TRBJ2-7, with 9 bases aligning to TRBD1. CDR1 SEHNR and CDR2 FQNEAQ come from the germline V gene (reference sequence). This CDR3 spans 14 amino acids. J was trimmed by 1 base and V by 8 bases; bases with no gene match: 6. DNA for the CDR3: TGTGCCAGCCTTGGACAGGGGACTTCCTACGAGCAGTACTTC. Translation gives CASLGQGTSYEQYF.

Many counts were recorded for this clonotype. The V gene is TRBV10-3, the J gene TRBJ2-3; D unclear. The CDR3 has 15 residues. V lost 3 bases and J lost 4, with 14 bases in between. In germline, CDR1 is ENHRY, CDR2 SYGVKD. The CDR3 protein is CAISDRHYHADTQYF. The CDR3 nucleotides are TGTGCCATCAGTGACCGACACTATCATGCAGATACGCAGTATTTT.

The chain joins TRBV7-7 to TRBJ1-4; D is possibly TRBD1 (6 bases). Germline V gene lookup returns CDR1 SSHAT and CDR2 FNYEAQ (reference sequence). The CDR3 extends over 14 amino acids. CDR3 residues: CASEYRAWLEKLFF. The CDR3 DNA sequence: TGTGCTAGCGAATACAGGGCCTGGCTTGAAAAACTGTTTTTT.

The rearrangement joins TRBV28 to TRBJ1-5; D is possibly TRBD1 (5 bases). The germline V gene has CDR1 MDHEN and CDR2 SYDVKM. The CDR3 is 17 residues long. V lost 6 bases and J lost 1, with 19 bases in between. CDR3 bases: TGTGCCAGCAGCTCCCAGGGCCTGAAGGGGAGCAATCAGCCCCAGCATTTT. Translation gives CASSSQGLKGSNQPQHF.

There are a few counts of this clonotype. The chain carries TRBV29-1 and TRBJ2-1; 7 bases line up with TRBD2. This CDR3 spans 11 amino acids. Per germline, CDR1 SQVTM and CDR2 ANQGSEA. The J segment lost 10 bases and the V segment lost 7 bases, leaving 7 bases of the junction unmatched. CDR3 region: CSARTSFEQFF. DNA for the CDR3: TGCAGCGCCCGGACTAGTTTCGAGCAGTTCTTC.

The chain is built from TRBV28 and TRBJ1-2, with TRBD1 identical over 9 bases. The J segment lost 5 bases and the V segment lost 3 bases, leaving 7 bases of the junction unmatched. The length of the CDR3 is 15 residues. The germline gives CDR1 MDHEN, CDR2 SYDVKM. The CDR3 sequence is CASSFGGTGRYGYTF. As DNA, the CDR3 is TGTGCCAGCAGTTTTGGAGGGACAGGGAGATATGGCTACACCTTC.

The chain couples TRBV4-3 to TRBJ1-1; a weak D match, TRBD1 (5 bases). Germline lookup yields CDR1 LGHNA and CDR2 YSLEER. This CDR3 has 15 residues. V lost 0 bases, J lost 0 bases, and 8 bases lay in between. The CDR3 coding sequence is TGCGCCAGCAGCCAAGATGGGGACCTGAACACTGAAGCTTTCTTT. It yields the protein CASSQDGDLNTEAFF.

V is TRBV12-3 or TRBV12-4 and J is TRBJ1-1; no reliable D call. This CDR3 contains 12 residues. Trimming removed 7 bases from V and 0 bases from J, with 6 bases in between. The CDR3 spells CASTGLNTEAFF. CDR3 nucleotide sequence: TGTGCCAGCACCGGCCTGAACACTGAAGCTTTCTTT.

The CDR3 DNA is TGTGCCAGCAGTTACGGGCAGGCTTATAATTCACCCCTCCACTTT. This sequence encodes CASSYGQAYNSPLHF. The J gene is TRBJ1-6, the V gene TRBV6-6; D uncertain. The CDR3 is 15 amino acids. Trimming removed 2 bases from V and 4 bases from J, with 9 bases in between. Germline CDR1 is MNHNY and CDR2 is SVGAGI (reference sequence).

This clonotype was detected only a few times. The chain is built from TRBV28 and TRBJ2-1; 9 bases agree with TRBD1. V was clipped by 7 bases and J by 3 bases; unmatched bases: 7. CDR3 length equals 15 residues. The germline V gene has CDR1 MDHEN and CDR2 SYDVKM. CDR3 sequence (DNA): TGTGCCAGCACCTCCCCGGGACAGGGCTACAATGAGCAGTTCTTC. Its translation is CASTSPGQGYNEQFF.

This clonotype has only one observation. The chain links TRBV12-3 or TRBV12-4 to TRBJ2-4; 8 nucleotides line up with TRBD1. This CDR3 spans 13 amino acids. V lost 7 bases and J lost 9; bases outside the gene matches: 8. The CDR3 region is CASMGQGAAIQYF. CDR3 sequence (DNA): TGTGCCAGCATGGGGCAGGGGGCCGCCATTCAGTACTTC.

The J gene is TRBJ2-4, the V gene TRBV5-6; D gene unclear. The germline gives CDR1 SGHDT, CDR2 YYEEEE. V was cut by 2 bases and J by 0 bases, with 12 bases left in between. This CDR3 is 16 amino acids long. The DNA for the CDR3 is TGTGCCAGCAGCTTCGTGGCAACTCTAGCCAAAAACATTCAGTACTTC. It codes for CASSFVATLAKNIQYF.

This clonotype was detected only a few times. CDR3 bases: TGCAGTGCTAGAGATATGCAGAGGTACGAGCAGTACTTC. It specifies CSARDMQRYEQYF. The chain combines TRBV20-1 with TRBJ2-7; D uncertain. This CDR3 comprises 13 residues. Trimming stripped 0 bases from V and 4 bases from J, with 10 bases between. Germline V gene data show CDR1 as DFQATT and CDR2 as SNEGSKA (reference sequence).

This sequence joins TRBV29-1 and TRBJ2-5, with D possibly being TRBD2 (6 bases). CDR3 size: 13 residues. Trimming took off 4 bases at V and 5 bases at J, with 14 bases between the two ends. Per the germline V gene, CDR1 is SQVTM and CDR2 is ANQGSEA. The CDR3 DNA follows: TGCAGCGTTGGTCGGGGGACCGTGGAGACCCAGTACTTC. It is translated as CSVGRGTVETQYF.

This chain uses TRBV13 with TRBJ2-1; tentative D call: TRBD2 (6 bases). The V end lost 0 bases, the J end lost 9 bases, and 12 bases lay between the germline ends. CDR3 length equals 14 residues. Germline V gene sequence: CDR1 PRHDT, CDR2 FYEKMQ (reference sequence). CDR3 nucleotide sequence: TGTGCCAGCAGCTTAGGGGAGTCGCGGGGTGAGCAGTTCTTC. Its translation: CASSLGESRGEQFF.

This rearrangement joins TRBV24-1 to TRBJ2-6; D ambiguous. Germline CDR1 and CDR2: KGHDR and SFDVKD. The length of the CDR3 is 17 residues. V was shortened by 4 bases and J by 0 bases, with 12 bases between the two germline ends. The CDR3 DNA sequence: TGTGCCACCAGTGACCGCGCTCGGACCTCTGGGGCCAACGTCCTGACTTTC. It specifies CATSDRARTSGANVLTF.

CDR3 sequence (DNA): TGTGCCACCAGCCACACCAAGTACGGTGGCTACACCTTC. It specifies CATSHTKYGGYTF. V usage is TRBV15 and J usage is TRBJ1-2; D not certain. This CDR3 spans 13 amino acids. Trimming shortened V by 5 bases and J by 7 bases, and 14 bases separated the two germline ends. The V gene's germline CDR1 is LNHNV and CDR2 YYDKDF (reference sequence).

The CDR3 region is CASSPFLTPGGYTF. CDR3 sequence (DNA): TGTGCCAGCAGTCCCTTTCTGACGCCGGGAGGCTACACCTTC. The V call is TRBV12-3 or TRBV12-4, the J call TRBJ1-2; D gene ambiguous. The V and J ends lost 5 bases and 8 bases respectively, with 18 bases between them. This CDR3 has 14 residues.

A note on this clonotype: Since a much larger clone is just one base distant, this may be a read error. The V call is TRBV7-9, the J call TRBJ1-1, with TRBD1 matching over 8 bases. The trim removed 7 bases at V and 3 bases at J, leaving 4 bases unmatched. The V gene's germline CDR1 is SEHNR and CDR2 FQNEAQ (reference sequence). The CDR3 sequence is 13 residues long. This CDR3 reads CASTPTGDTEAFF. The CDR3 bases are TGTGCCAGCACCCCGACAGGGGACACTGAAGCTTTCTTT.